The 13 T cell receptor beta chains given below trace back to one sample, sequenced in a study of blood T cell repertoires in COVID-19. Here immunoSEQ multiplex PCR was the method, and the copy in TCRdb shows in-frame clones only, minus some. The sample gives 230,000 or so clones, about 90% of which show up once; about 2% is in the top ten. Sequences were obtained from peripheral blood. The receptors originated from a middle-aged man with active or convalescent COVID-19.

This clone appeared a single time. CDR3: CASSYRGVTEAFF. Here the CDR3 DNA reads TGCGCCAGCAGCTACCGGGGGGTCACTGAAGCTTTCTTT. The rearrangement joins TRBV5-1 to TRBJ1-1; D is possibly TRBD1 (5 bases). CDR3 size: 13 residues. Germline CDR1 SGHRS, CDR2 YFSETQ. V dropped 3 bases and J dropped 4 bases, with 10 bases sitting between them.

V gene TRBV5-5 combines with J gene TRBJ2-5; D remains unclear. Trimming pared 0 bases from V and 1 base from J, leaving 7 bases between. Germline CDR1 reads SGHKS; CDR2 reads YYEKEE (reference sequence). The CDR3 extends over 14 amino acids. The CDR3: CASSLGQAQETQYF. The CDR3 region has the DNA TGTGCCAGCAGCTTGGGTCAAGCCCAAGAGACCCAGTACTTC.

This clone was seen just once. The chain joins TRBV7-9 to TRBJ1-4; tentatively, D is TRBD1 (5 bases). This CDR3 is 15 amino acids long. Per germline, CDR1 SEHNR and CDR2 FQNEAQ (reference sequence). Deletions cut 2 bases from V and 5 bases from J, with 12 bases between. This CDR3 is CASSLKGALNEKLFF. In nucleotides, the CDR3 is TGTGCCAGCAGCTTAAAAGGGGCCCTAAATGAAAAACTGTTTTTT.

This chain joins TRBV5-1 and TRBJ2-3, with a weak D call TRBD2 (6 bases). The CDR3 is 19 amino acids. Looked up from germline, CDR1 is SGHRS and CDR2 is YFSETQ. V was shortened by 0 bases and J by 2 bases, with 22 bases between the two germline ends. The CDR3 region has the DNA TGCGCCAGCAGCTTGGGTACAGGAGGGGCCTCAGTTGACACAGATACGCAGTATTTT. It specifies CASSLGTGGASVDTDTQYF.

The rearrangement joins TRBV7-3 to TRBJ1-2; 7 bases align to TRBD1. The CDR3 length is 15 residues. Trimming took 4 bases from V and 10 from J; bases not matched to a gene: 15. CDR1 is SGHTA, CDR2 FQGTGA, per germline. Here the CDR3 DNA reads TGTGCCAGCAGCTCAAACAGGGGCTTGGCTGAGGTCTACACCTTC. Protein: CASSSNRGLAEVYTF.

The chain uses TRBV4-1 and TRBJ1-3, with 7 positions matching TRBD1. V trimming: 1 base; J trimming: 1 base; junction bases outside the gene matches: 1. The CDR3 sequence is 15 residues long. The germline gives CDR1 MGHRA, CDR2 YSYEKL. The CDR3 reads CASSQGDRSGNTIYF. DNA of the CDR3: TGCGCCAGCAGCCAAGGGGACAGATCTGGAAACACCATATATTTT.

The V call is TRBV12-1, the J call TRBJ2-2; the table assigns TRBD1, which was not confirmed against the DNA. TRBV12-1 is a known pseudogene. CDR3 length: 15 amino acids. CDR3 in DNA: TGTGCCAGCAGCCGGGGACAGGAGCACACCGGGGAGCTGTTTTTT. Amino acid sequence: CASSRGQEHTGELFF.

This chain links TRBV4-1 with TRBJ1-1; D is ambiguous. Trimming pared 4 bases from V and 4 bases from J, leaving 13 bases between. Germline V gene data show CDR1 as MGHRA and CDR2 as YSYEKL. The CDR3 covers 14 residues. The chain's CDR3 is CASSRNEVFTEAFF. CDR3 in DNA: TGCGCCAGCAGCCGCAACGAGGTGTTCACTGAAGCTTTCTTT.

The chain recombines TRBV11-2 with TRBJ2-7; 8 bases line up with TRBD2. The CDR3 totals 15 residues. J was trimmed by 0 bases and V by 7 bases; bases with no gene match: 8. Germline V CDR1 and CDR2: SGHAT, FQNNGV. The DNA of the CDR3 is TGTGCCAGCACCTCGGGGCGGGAGGTCTCCTACGAGCAGTACTTC. This sequence encodes CASTSGREVSYEQYF.

The chain has TRBV19 and TRBJ2-5; possibly TRBD1 for D (6 bases). The germline CDR1 and CDR2 sequences are LNHDA and SQIVND (reference sequence). This CDR3 is built from 14 residues. Trimming pared 3 bases from V and 7 bases from J, leaving 15 bases between. CDR3 amino acids: CASSIVGEGGTQYF. CDR3 bases: TGTGCCAGTAGTATTGTAGGGGAAGGGGGGACCCAGTACTTC.

This rearrangement joins TRBV28 to TRBJ1-6, with D possibly being TRBD1 (5 bases). The CDR3 totals 12 residues. Germline V gene sequence: CDR1 MDHEN, CDR2 SYDVKM. V lost 8 bases to trimming and J lost 4 bases, with 6 bases between them. This CDR3 reads CASGTYNSPLHF. The DNA for the CDR3 is TGTGCCAGCGGGACTTATAATTCACCCCTCCACTTT.

The chain employs TRBV28 and TRBJ2-7; D is uncertain. The CDR3 length is 13 residues. V dropped 6 bases and J dropped 3 bases, with 12 bases sitting between them. Germline CDR1 MDHEN, CDR2 SYDVKM. In DNA form, the CDR3 reads TGTGCCAGCAGCTACCCTACCCTCTACGAGCAGTACTTC. Translated, it gives CASSYPTLYEQYF.

CDR3 region: CASMGHQGNQPQHF. The CDR3, as DNA: TGTGCCAGCATGGGGCACCAGGGTAATCAGCCCCAGCATTTT. The chain employs TRBV28 and TRBJ1-5; TRBD1 is a possible D gene (5 bases). V dropped 7 bases and J dropped 4 bases, with 14 bases sitting between them. Germline assignment: CDR1 MDHEN and CDR2 SYDVKM. There are 14 residues in the CDR3.